This TCR beta chain was retrieved from a study of OX40 agonist ivuxolimab in advanced cancers. Study at large: Those enrolled were about 82% male, with a mean age of around 58 years and ages from roughly 20 to 90. Study observations and caveats: CD4+ T cells averaged fewer expanded clones than CD8+ T cells.

Germline V gene data show CDR1 as MGHRA and CDR2 as YSYEKL. The CDR3 loop spans 16 amino acids. Trimming left V 0 bases short and J 4 bases short, with 15 bases between. Concerning this clone itself: The antigen remains undetermined.

Assay: immunoSEQ multiplex PCR; the TCRdb copy retains only in-frame clones and omits some. The sample holds 37,000 or so clones, about four fifths seen once. The rearrangement joins TRBV4-1 to TRBJ1-1; D not certain. The sequence was collected from an adult with an advanced solid tumor such as melanoma, head and neck, liver or kidney cancer. The sample consisted of CD4+ or CD8+ T cells sorted from blood, taken in a trial of the OX40 agonist ivuxolimab. CDR3 loop: CASSQDRGIIRTEAFF. The CDR3, as DNA: TGCGCCAGCAGCCAAGATCGGGGTATTATTCGCACTGAAGCTTTCTTT.